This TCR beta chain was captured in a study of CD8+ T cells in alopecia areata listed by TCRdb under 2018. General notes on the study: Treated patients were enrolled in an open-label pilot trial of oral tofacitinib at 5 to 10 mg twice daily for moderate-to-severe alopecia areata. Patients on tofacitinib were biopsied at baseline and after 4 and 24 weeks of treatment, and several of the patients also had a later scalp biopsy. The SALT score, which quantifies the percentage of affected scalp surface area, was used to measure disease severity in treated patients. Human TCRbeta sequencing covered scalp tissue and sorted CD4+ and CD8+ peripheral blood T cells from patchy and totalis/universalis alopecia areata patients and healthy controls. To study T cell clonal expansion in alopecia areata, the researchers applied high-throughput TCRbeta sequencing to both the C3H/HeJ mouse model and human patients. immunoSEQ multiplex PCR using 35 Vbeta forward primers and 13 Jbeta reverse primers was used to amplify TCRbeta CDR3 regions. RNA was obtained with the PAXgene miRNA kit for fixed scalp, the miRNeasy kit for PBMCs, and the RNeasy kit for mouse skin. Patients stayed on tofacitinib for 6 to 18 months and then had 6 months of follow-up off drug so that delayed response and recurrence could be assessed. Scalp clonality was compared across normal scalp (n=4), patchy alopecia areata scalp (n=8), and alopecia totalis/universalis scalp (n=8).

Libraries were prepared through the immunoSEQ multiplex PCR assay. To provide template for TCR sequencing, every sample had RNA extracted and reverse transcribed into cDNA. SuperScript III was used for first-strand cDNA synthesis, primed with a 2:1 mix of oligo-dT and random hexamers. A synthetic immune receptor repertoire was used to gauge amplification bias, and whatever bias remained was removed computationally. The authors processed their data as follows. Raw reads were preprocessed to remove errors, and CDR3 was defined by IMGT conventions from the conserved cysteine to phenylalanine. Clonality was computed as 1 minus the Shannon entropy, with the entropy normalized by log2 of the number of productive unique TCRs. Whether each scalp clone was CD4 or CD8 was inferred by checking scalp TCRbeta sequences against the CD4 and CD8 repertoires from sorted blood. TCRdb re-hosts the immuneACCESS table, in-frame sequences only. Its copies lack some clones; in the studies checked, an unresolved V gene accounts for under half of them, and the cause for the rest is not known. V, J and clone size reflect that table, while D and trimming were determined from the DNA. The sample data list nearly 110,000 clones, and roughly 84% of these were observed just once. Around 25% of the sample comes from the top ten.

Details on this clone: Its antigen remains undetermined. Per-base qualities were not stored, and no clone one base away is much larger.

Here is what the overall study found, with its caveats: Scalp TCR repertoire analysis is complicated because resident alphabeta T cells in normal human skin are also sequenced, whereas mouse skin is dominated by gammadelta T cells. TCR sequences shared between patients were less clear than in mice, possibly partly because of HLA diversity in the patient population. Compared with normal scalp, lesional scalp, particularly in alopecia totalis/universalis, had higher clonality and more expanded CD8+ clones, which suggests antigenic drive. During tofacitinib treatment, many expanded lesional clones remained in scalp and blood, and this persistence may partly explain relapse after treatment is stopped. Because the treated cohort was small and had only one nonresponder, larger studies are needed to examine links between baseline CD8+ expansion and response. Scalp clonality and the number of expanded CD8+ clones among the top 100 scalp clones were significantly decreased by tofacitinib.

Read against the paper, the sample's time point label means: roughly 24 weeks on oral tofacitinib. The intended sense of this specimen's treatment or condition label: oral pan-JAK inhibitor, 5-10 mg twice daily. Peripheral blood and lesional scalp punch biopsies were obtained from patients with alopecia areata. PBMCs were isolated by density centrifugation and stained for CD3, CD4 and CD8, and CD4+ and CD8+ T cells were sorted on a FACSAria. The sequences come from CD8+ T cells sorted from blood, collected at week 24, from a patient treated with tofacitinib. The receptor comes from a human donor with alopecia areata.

The sequenced DNA: TGCGCCAGCAGGGGGGCCGGGGTCGAGCAGTACTTC. Its amino acids are CASRGAGVEQYF. Recombination connected TRBV4-1 to TRBJ2-7; the D gene is perhaps TRBD1, on 6 matching bases. Cut back by 6 bases and 6 bases, the V and J ends lie 12 bases apart. Counted from cysteine to phenylalanine, this CDR3 has 12 amino acids. The CDR3 DNA has 36 bases and is translated from base 1. The germline V gene specifies MGHRA as CDR1 and YSYEKL as CDR2.